This T cell receptor beta chain was found in a study of blood T cell repertoires in COVID-19. Some clones are missing from TCRdb's copy, which holds only in-frame ones; the method was immunoSEQ multiplex PCR. The sample lists 300,000 or so clones, 90% occurring once. The CDR3 consists of 16 residues. Deletions cut 0 bases from V and 2 bases from J, with 12 bases between. Germline V gene data show CDR1 as LGHNA and CDR2 as YSLEER. Sequenced material: PBMCs or T cells enriched from blood (not recorded which). V usage is TRBV4-3 and J usage is TRBJ2-3, with D perhaps matching TRBD2 (6 bases). The sequence came from a man aged 60 to 75 who had recovered from COVID-19. The CDR3 sequence: CASSQDIGGPTDTQYF. The CDR3 DNA reads as TGCGCCAGCAGCCAAGATATCGGGGGTCCCACAGATACGCAGTATTTT.